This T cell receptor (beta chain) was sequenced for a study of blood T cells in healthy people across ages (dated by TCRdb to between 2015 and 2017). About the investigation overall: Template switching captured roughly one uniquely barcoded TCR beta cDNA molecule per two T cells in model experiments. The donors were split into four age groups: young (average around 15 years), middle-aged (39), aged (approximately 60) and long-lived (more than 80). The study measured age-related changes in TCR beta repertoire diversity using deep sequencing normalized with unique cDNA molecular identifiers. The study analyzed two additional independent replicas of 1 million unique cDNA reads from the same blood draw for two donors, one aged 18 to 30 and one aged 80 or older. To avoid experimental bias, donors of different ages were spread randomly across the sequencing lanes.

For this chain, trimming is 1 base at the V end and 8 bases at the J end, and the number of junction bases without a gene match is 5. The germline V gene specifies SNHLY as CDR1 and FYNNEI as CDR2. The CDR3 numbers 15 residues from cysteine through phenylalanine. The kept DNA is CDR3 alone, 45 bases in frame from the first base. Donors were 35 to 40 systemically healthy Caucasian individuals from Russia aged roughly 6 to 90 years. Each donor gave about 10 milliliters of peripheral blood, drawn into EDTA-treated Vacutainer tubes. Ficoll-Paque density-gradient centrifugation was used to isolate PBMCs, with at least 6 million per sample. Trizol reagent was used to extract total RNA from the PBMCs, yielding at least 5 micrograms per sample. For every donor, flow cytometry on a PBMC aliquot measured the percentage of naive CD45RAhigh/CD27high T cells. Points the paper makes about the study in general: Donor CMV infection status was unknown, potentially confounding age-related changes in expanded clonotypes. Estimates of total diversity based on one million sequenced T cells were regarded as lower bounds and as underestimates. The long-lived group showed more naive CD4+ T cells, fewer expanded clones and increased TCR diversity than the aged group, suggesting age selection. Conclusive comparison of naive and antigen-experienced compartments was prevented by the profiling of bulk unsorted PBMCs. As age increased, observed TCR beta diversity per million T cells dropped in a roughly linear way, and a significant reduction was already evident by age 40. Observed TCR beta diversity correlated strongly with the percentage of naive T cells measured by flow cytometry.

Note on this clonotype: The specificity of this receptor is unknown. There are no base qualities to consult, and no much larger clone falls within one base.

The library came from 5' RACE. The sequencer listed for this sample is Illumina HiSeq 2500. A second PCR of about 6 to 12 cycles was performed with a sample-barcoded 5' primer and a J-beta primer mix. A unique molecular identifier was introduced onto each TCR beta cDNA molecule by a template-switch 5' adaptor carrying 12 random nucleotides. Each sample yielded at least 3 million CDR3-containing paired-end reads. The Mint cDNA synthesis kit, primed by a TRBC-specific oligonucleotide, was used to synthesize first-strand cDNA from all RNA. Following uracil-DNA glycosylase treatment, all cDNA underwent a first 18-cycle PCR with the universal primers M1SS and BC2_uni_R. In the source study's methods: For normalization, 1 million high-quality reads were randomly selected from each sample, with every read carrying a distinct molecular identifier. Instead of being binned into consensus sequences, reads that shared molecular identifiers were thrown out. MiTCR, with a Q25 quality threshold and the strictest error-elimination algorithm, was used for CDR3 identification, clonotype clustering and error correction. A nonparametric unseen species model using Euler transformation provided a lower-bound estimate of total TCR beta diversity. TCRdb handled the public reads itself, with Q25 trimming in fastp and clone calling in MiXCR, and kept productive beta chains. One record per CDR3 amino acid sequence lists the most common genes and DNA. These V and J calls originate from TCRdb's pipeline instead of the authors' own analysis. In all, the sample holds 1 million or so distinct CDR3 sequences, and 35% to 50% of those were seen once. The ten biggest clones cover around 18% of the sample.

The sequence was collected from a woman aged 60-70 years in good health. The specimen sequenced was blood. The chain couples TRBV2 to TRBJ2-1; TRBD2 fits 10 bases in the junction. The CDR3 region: CASSEGSGRIYEQFF. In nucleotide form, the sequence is TGTGCCAGCAGTGAAGGTAGCGGGAGGATCTATGAGCAGTTCTTC. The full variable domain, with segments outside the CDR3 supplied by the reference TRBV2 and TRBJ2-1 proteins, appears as EPEVTQTPSHQVTQMGQEVILRCVPISNHLYFYWYRQILGQKVEFLVSFYNNEISEKSEIFDDQFSVERPDGSNFTLKIRSTKLEDSAMYFCASSEGSGRIYEQFFGPGTRLTVL.